The rows below give T cell receptor beta chains drawn from one sample of a study of naive and memory T cell subsets. TCRdb called the UMI-ligation and nested PCR reads again in MiXCR, with one record for every CDR3 protein. The profile shows under 150,000 distinct CDR3 sequences, over 15% of them singletons. The sample comprised naive CD4+ T cells from blood. The receptor set was obtained from a human donor in good health. The CDR3 runs from the conserved cysteine through the conserved F or W. Each record gives: V gene, clone size, CDR3 protein. Size is omitted from some rows. Given values are once, few, many or a class for expanded clones.

TRBV7-2,-,CASSLGPVAGGIEQFF
TRBV29-1,-,CSVVRDTDTQYF
TRBV29-1,-,CSSGIQGKGTEAFF
TRBV5-1,-,CASSLVSGTGANVLTF
TRBV7-2,few,CASSLGRGLNEKLFF
TRBV4-2,-,CASSPNGGRGVSEQYF
TRBV6-2/TRBV6-3,-,CASSYVAGSTGELFF
TRBV6-2/TRBV6-3,few,CASSYSHTLQETQYF
TRBV5-1,-,CASSPGQMNTEAFF
TRBV27,-,CASRRQVLDEKLFF
TRBV29-1,-,CSVEEPVGVGETQYF
TRBV3-1,-,CASSQDRVAKNIQYF
TRBV14,-,CASSPRVTGELFF
TRBV5-4,few,CASSLVQGGREQYF
TRBV7-9,-,CASSSRPNNEQFF
TRBV20-1,few,CSAKLAGGPSYEQYF
TRBV6-2/TRBV6-3,-,CASRAWEEPNTGELFF